This record concerns one T cell receptor beta chain sequence. This sample is drawn from a study of blood T cells in healthy people across ages. The CDR3 extends over 14 amino acids. Germline assignment: CDR1 SGHNT and CDR2 YENEEA. V lost 3 bases, J lost 4 bases, and 10 bases lay in between. Primed by a sample-barcoded 5' primer and a J-beta primer mix, a second PCR proceeded for about 6 to 12 cycles. Each CDR3 protein is one row after TCRdb ran MiXCR on the 5' RACE reads. The table shows about 680,000 distinct CDR3 sequences, with about half occurring only once. The origin of this receptor is a woman aged 55-75 years in good health. The sample was blood. The chain is built from TRBV11-3 and TRBJ1-5; D uncertain. CDR3 coding DNA: TGTGCCAGCAGCTTGGATGGACCTAATCAGCCCCAGCATTTT. Translated: CASSLDGPNQPQHF.